A single sample is the source of the 32 T cell receptor beta chains below, sequenced in a study of technical replicates of blood from a handful of donors. Generated by immunoSEQ multiplex PCR, the TCRdb table keeps only in-frame clones and is missing some. The sample shows 62,000 or so clones, around 86% of them seen only once. Sequenced input: PBMCs. The source is a human donor in good health. Some clones in this sample may be carry-over from other donors' samples.

The chain combines TRBV7-3 with TRBJ1-1, with 10 bases matching TRBD1. Germline-derived CDR1 and CDR2 are SGHTA and FQGTGA. The CDR3 spans 14 residues. V shed 3 bases and J 6 bases; nucleotides not matched to a gene: 4. CDR3 DNA: TGTGCCAGCAGCTTGGACAGGGGGGCCCCTGAAGCTTTCTTT. It yields the protein CASSLDRGAPEAFF.

The rearrangement links TRBV27 to TRBJ1-6; D perhaps matches TRBD1 (5 bases). Germline CDR1 reads MNHEY; CDR2 reads SMNVEV (reference sequence). This CDR3 spans 13 amino acids. V was shortened by 3 bases and J by 10 bases, with 10 bases between the two germline ends. Here the CDR3 reads CASSFDGGSPLHF. The CDR3 DNA follows: TGTGCCAGCAGTTTTGACGGGGGGTCACCCCTCCACTTT.

V usage is TRBV29-1 and J usage is TRBJ1-2, with TRBD1 matching 7 bases. Germline V gene lookup returns CDR1 SQVTM and CDR2 ANQGSEA. The CDR3 extends over 12 amino acids. Trimming at V came to 7 bases and at J to 8 bases, leaving 10 bases not matched to a gene. This chain's CDR3 is CSASKGGKGYTF. In DNA, the CDR3 is TGCAGCGCTTCTAAAGGGGGCAAGGGCTACACCTTC.

This chain joins TRBV7-3 and TRBJ2-4, with 7 nucleotides matching TRBD2. The V gene end was trimmed by 2 bases and the J gene end by 0 bases; junction bases not matched to a gene: 4. CDR1 and CDR2 (germline): SGHTA, FQGTGA. The CDR3 sequence is 16 residues long. The DNA of the CDR3 is TGTGCCAGCAGCTTATATGGGGGGGTAGCCAAAAACATTCAGTACTTC. It encodes CASSLYGGVAKNIQYF.

This chain joins TRBV5-1 and TRBJ2-5; D is perhaps TRBD2 (6 bases). The CDR3 contains 13 residues. Per germline, CDR1 SGHRS and CDR2 YFSETQ. Trimming took off 6 bases at V and 3 bases at J, with 12 bases between the two ends. The CDR3 bases are TGCGCCAGCAACGTCGGGGGAGAAGAGACCCAGTACTTC. This encodes CASNVGGEETQYF.

This clone is a singleton in its sample. The chain employs TRBV7-6 and TRBJ2-7, with 11 bases identical to TRBD2. The CDR3 spans 16 residues. The J segment lost 6 bases and the V segment lost 2 bases, leaving 9 bases of the junction unmatched. Germline assignment: CDR1 SGHVS and CDR2 FNYEAQ. CDR3: CASSLSSGGAPFEQYF. The CDR3 region has the DNA TGTGCCAGCAGCTTAAGTAGCGGGGGGGCACCCTTCGAGCAGTACTTC.

This clone was seen a single time. The chain recombines TRBV14 with TRBJ2-1, with 7 nucleotides matching TRBD1. This CDR3 has 15 residues. Germline assignment: CDR1 SGHDN and CDR2 FVKESK. V was clipped by 6 bases and J by 7 bases; unmatched bases: 12. The DNA for the CDR3 is TGTGCCAGCAGGCTAAGGACAGGTGCCCAGAATGAGCAGTTCTTC. It codes for CASRLRTGAQNEQFF.

The chain uses TRBV7-3 and TRBJ2-1; no clear D. Germline values: CDR1 SGHTA, CDR2 FQGTGA. The V end lost 5 bases, the J end lost 3 bases, and 14 bases lay between the germline ends. The CDR3 totals 15 residues. CDR3 sequence reads: CASSATNLGYNEQFF. As DNA, the CDR3 is TGTGCCAGCAGCGCCACGAACCTCGGCTACAATGAGCAGTTCTTC.

This clone was seen a handful of times. The chain carries TRBV11-3 and TRBJ2-7; possibly TRBD2 for D (6 bases). Germline V gene sequence: CDR1 SGHNT, CDR2 YENEEA. Trimming removed 5 bases from V and 0 bases from J, with 14 bases in between. There are 15 residues in the CDR3. CDR3 residues: CASSRDSSSSYEQYF. In nucleotides, the CDR3 is TGTGCCAGCAGCCGGGACTCGTCGAGCTCCTACGAGCAGTACTTC. Variable domain in full (rest from reference TRBV11-3 and TRBJ2-7): EAGVVQSPRYKIIEKKQPVAFWCNPISGHNTLYWYLQNLGQGPELLIRYENEEAVDDSQLPKDRFSAERLKGVDSTLKIQPAELGDSAVYLCASSRDSSSSYEQYFGPGTRLTVT.

The chain couples TRBV9 to TRBJ1-2, with TRBD1 identical over 9 bases. Germline lookup yields CDR1 SGDLS and CDR2 YYNGEE. This CDR3 is 17 amino acids long. V trimming: 3 bases; J trimming: 3 bases; junction bases outside the gene matches: 12. Written as DNA, the CDR3 is TGTGCCAGCAGCGGGCCGGGACAGGGACCTTATGACTATGGCTACACCTTC. Translating gives CASSGPGQGPYDYGYTF.

The sample holds one count of this clone. The V gene is TRBV20-1, the J gene TRBJ2-3; the match to TRBD2 covers 7 bases. Germline V gene sequence: CDR1 DFQATT, CDR2 SNEGSKA (reference sequence). V lost 7 bases and J lost 6; bases outside the gene matches: 4. The CDR3 totals 11 residues. The CDR3 region is CSGLAADTQYF. The CDR3 nucleotides are TGCAGTGGACTAGCTGCGGATACGCAGTATTTT.

The V call is TRBV6-1, the J call TRBJ1-2; 7 bases match TRBD1. The CDR3 spans 15 residues. The germline CDR1 and CDR2 sequences are MNHNS and SASEGT. The J segment lost 8 bases and the V segment lost 3 bases, leaving 12 bases of the junction unmatched. CDR3 in amino acids: CASSDGGRQGLGYTF. The DNA of the CDR3 is TGTGCCAGCAGTGACGGTGGACGACAGGGATTAGGCTACACCTTC.

This clone was detected once. The junction shows a germline mismatch at one end, possibly a read error. The chain employs TRBV10-3 and TRBJ2-7; 9 nucleotides align to TRBD2. The CDR3 covers 14 residues. Per the germline V gene, CDR1 is ENHRY and CDR2 is SYGVKD. The CDR3 sequence: CAISESGGGEFEDF. In DNA form, the CDR3 reads TGTGCCATCAGTGAGTCTGGCGGGGGGGAGTTCGAGGACTTC.

The chain joins TRBV9 to TRBJ2-2; D gene ambiguous. CDR1 is SGDLS and CDR2 is YYNGEE in the germline V gene. Trimming took off 2 bases at V and 2 bases at J, with 10 bases between the two ends. The CDR3 consists of 15 residues. In DNA form, the CDR3 reads TGTGCCAGCAGCGTGCAAGAGAGTAACACCGGGGAGCTGTTTTTT. The encoded protein is CASSVQESNTGELFF.

J is TRBJ1-1 and V is TRBV6-5; 10 bases are a match to TRBD1. Germline V CDR1 and CDR2: MNHEY, SVGAGI. V lost 5 bases and J lost 6; bases outside the gene matches: 6. There are 14 residues in the CDR3. CDR3 DNA: TGTGCCAGCAGTGCGGGACAGGGGTGGGCTGAAGCTTTCTTT. It is translated as CASSAGQGWAEAFF.

About this clone: One end of the junction is discordant with germline, which a read error may explain. The rearrangement joins TRBV7-9 to TRBJ1-3; tentatively, D is TRBD1 (5 bases). The CDR3 length is 13 residues. Per the germline V gene, CDR1 is SEHNR and CDR2 is FQNEAQ (reference sequence). CDR3 sequence reads: CASSLAEGQARDF. The CDR3 nucleotides are TGTGCCAGCAGCTTAGCCGAAGGACAAGCTAGAGATTTT.

This clone has just a few counts. The CDR3 region has the DNA TGCGCCAGCAGCCGGGGGACTAGCGGGAGTGCAGATACGCAGTATTTT. Its protein is CASSRGTSGSADTQYF. J is TRBJ2-3 and V is TRBV4-3, with 14 positions matching TRBD2. Per the germline V gene, CDR1 is LGHNA and CDR2 is YSLEER. The CDR3 is made up of 16 amino acids. V lost 4 bases to trimming and J lost 4 bases; unmatched junction nucleotides: 4.

The chain is built from TRBV4-2 and TRBJ2-1; 8 positions match TRBD2. Trimming took 5 bases from V and 8 from J; bases not matched to a gene: 5. Germline CDR1 is LGHNA and CDR2 is YNFKEQ. The CDR3 length is 13 residues. As DNA, the CDR3 is TGTGCCAGCAGCGTTGAGCGGGGGCATGAGCAGTTCTTC. It codes for CASSVERGHEQFF.

This clone came up a few times. The chain recombines TRBV13 with TRBJ1-1; D is uncertain. Deletions cut 3 bases from V and 3 bases from J, with 2 bases between. The germline gives CDR1 PRHDT, CDR2 FYEKMQ (reference sequence). The CDR3 consists of 11 residues. The CDR3 DNA reads TGTGCCAGCAGCTTCTACACTGAAGCTTTCTTT. Encoded protein: CASSFYTEAFF. The complete variable domain, with remaining parts taken from reference TRBV13 and TRBJ1-1, reads AAGVIQSPRHLIKEKRETATLKCYPIPRHDTVYWYQQGPGQDPQFLISFYEKMQSDKGSIPDRFSAQQFSDYHSELNMSSLELGDSALYFCASSFYTEAFFGQGTRLTVV.

The chain links TRBV6-5 to TRBJ2-7, with 11 positions matching TRBD2. V dropped 7 bases and J dropped 4; count of bases not matched to a gene: 3. From germline, CDR1 is MNHEY and CDR2 SVGAGI. The CDR3 length is 13 residues. CDR3 amino acids: CASTGTSGYEQYF. The DNA of the CDR3 is TGTGCCAGCACCGGGACTAGCGGTTACGAGCAGTACTTC.

This rearrangement joins TRBV9 to TRBJ2-3; D is undetermined. With 0 bases removed from V and 10 bases from J, the gap between germline ends came to 15 bases. Germline CDR1 reads SGDLS; CDR2 reads YYNGEE. This CDR3 has 14 amino acids. This CDR3 is CASSVGDVLASQYF. CDR3 coding DNA: TGTGCCAGCAGCGTAGGAGATGTCCTCGCGTCGCAGTATTTT.

This clone was recorded once. V and J are TRBV29-1 and TRBJ1-5; 8 positions match TRBD1. This CDR3 is 14 amino acids long. The germline V gene has CDR1 SQVTM and CDR2 ANQGSEA. Trimming removed 4 bases from V and 4 bases from J; junction bases left unmatched: 6. This chain's CDR3 is CSVAAGGNNQPQHF. As DNA, the CDR3 is TGCAGCGTTGCAGCAGGGGGCAATAATCAGCCCCAGCATTTT.

The rearrangement joins TRBV5-6 to TRBJ1-2; D gene ambiguous. The CDR3 runs 11 residues. Germline CDR1 is SGHDT and CDR2 is YYEEEE. Deletions cut 4 bases from V and 8 bases from J, with 9 bases between. The CDR3 loop reads CASSRRGGYTF. The CDR3 DNA sequence: TGTGCCAGCAGCCGGCGCGGGGGCTACACCTTC.

The chain is built from TRBV6-6 and TRBJ2-2; possibly TRBD1 for D (5 bases). Germline V gene sequence: CDR1 MNHNY, CDR2 SVGAGI (reference sequence). Trimming removed 0 bases from V and 6 bases from J, with 11 bases in between. The CDR3 length is 15 residues. CDR3 nucleotide sequence: TGTGCCAGCAGTTACTCGATGACAGTCTCCGGGGAGCTGTTTTTT. Translation gives CASSYSMTVSGELFF.

This rearrangement joins TRBV7-3 to TRBJ2-1; TRBD2 matches 8 bases. Germline V gives CDR1 SGHTA, CDR2 FQGTGA. V dropped 1 base and J dropped 6; count of bases not matched to a gene: 5. This CDR3 region has 15 residues. The CDR3 reads CASSLNSGRANEQFF. CDR3 sequence (DNA): TGTGCCAGCAGCTTAAACTCCGGGAGGGCCAATGAGCAGTTCTTC.

J is TRBJ2-7 and V is TRBV6-5; 13 bases are a match to TRBD2. Germline values: CDR1 MNHEY, CDR2 SVGAGI. The CDR3 runs to 13 residues. V was pared by 5 bases and J by 11 bases, with 6 bases of the junction left unmatched. DNA of the CDR3: TGTGCCAGCAGTGAACTAGCGGGGGGGCCCAAGTACTTC. Translating it yields CASSELAGGPKYF.

This clone appeared a few times. This sequence joins TRBV9 and TRBJ2-2; TRBD2 matches at 10 bases. The CDR3 totals 16 residues. The germline CDR1 and CDR2 sequences are SGDLS and YYNGEE. J gave up 3 bases and V 0 bases, and 2 bases lay outside the gene matches. CDR3 sequence (DNA): TGTGCCAGCAGCGTAGGTAGCGGGAGGTACACCGGGGAGCTGTTTTTT. Translation: CASSVGSGRYTGELFF.

The table lists this clone with a few counts. V usage is TRBV15 and J usage is TRBJ1-2; no reliable D call. CDR3 length: 13 amino acids. The germline CDR1 and CDR2 sequences are LNHNV and YYDKDF (reference sequence). V shed 5 bases and J shed 8 bases, with 15 bases lying between them. Here the CDR3 DNA reads TGTGCCACCAGCTACAAAGGTCCAGGAGGCTACACCTTC. Amino acid sequence: CATSYKGPGGYTF.

The genes are TRBV30 and TRBJ1-1, with D unclear. The V end was cut by 0 bases, the J end by 4 bases, with 6 bases between. This CDR3 contains 12 residues. Per germline, CDR1 GTSNPN and CDR2 SVGIG (reference sequence). The CDR3 loop reads CAWSVLRTEAFF. In nucleotides, the CDR3 is TGTGCCTGGAGTGTACTCCGCACTGAAGCTTTCTTT. Full variable domain (remainder filled in from reference TRBV30 and TRBJ1-1): SQTIHQWPATLVQPVGSPLSLECTVEGTSNPNLYWYRQAAGRGLQLLFYSVGIGQISSEVPQNLSASRPQDRQFILSSKKLLLSDSGFYLCAWSVLRTEAFFGQGTRLTVV.

The CDR3 nucleotides are TGCGCCAGCAGCCAAGATAGACTAGCGGGGGGCCCAAATGAGCAGTTCTTC. Its translation: CASSQDRLAGGPNEQFF. The V and J genes are TRBV4-3 and TRBJ2-1, with 13 bases aligning to TRBD2. J gave up 7 bases and V 0 bases, and 6 bases lay outside the gene matches. The CDR3 totals 17 residues. The germline V gene has CDR1 LGHNA and CDR2 YSLEER.

The gene calls are TRBV19 and TRBJ1-3; possibly TRBD1 for D (5 bases). Trimming took 3 bases from V and 2 from J, leaving 14 bases between them. Germline CDR1 reads LNHDA; CDR2 reads SQIVND (reference sequence). The CDR3 totals 16 residues. CDR3 nucleotide sequence: TGTGCCAGTAGTATCCTCGGGGGACCCCCTGGAAACACCATATATTTT. This translates into CASSILGGPPGNTIYF.

This sequence joins TRBV5-1 and TRBJ2-7; no clear D gene. The CDR3 runs to 12 residues. The V and J ends lost 3 bases and 0 bases respectively, with 4 bases between them. The V gene's germline CDR1 is SGHRS and CDR2 YFSETQ. In nucleotides, the CDR3 is TGCGCCAGCAGCTCGAGCTCCTACGAGCAGTACTTC. It is translated as CASSSSSYEQYF.